A single T cell receptor beta chain is shown here with its context. No cognate antigen has been identified for it. Base-call qualities are not available, and no considerably larger clone is one nucleotide away. This record belongs to a study of immune heterogeneity within non-small cell lung tumors (dated by TCRdb to the late 2010s). For the wider study: Histology comprised a handful of squamous cell carcinomas, ten to eleven non-squamous carcinomas and 1 tumor not otherwise specified. Neoantigen binding to each patient's HLA alleles was predicted with netMHCpan-3.0 for mutant peptides of 8 to 11 amino acids. The study combined whole-exome sequencing, RNA-seq and TCR beta repertoire sequencing of multiple spatially distinct regions from each NSCLC tumor to examine intratumoral immune heterogeneity. TCR repertoire analysis included approximately 52 tumor loci from about 14 patients, whereas transcriptome data included only 45 or so loci from approximately 11 patients. The full study reports these points: Local tumor mutational burden and local T-cell repertoire clonality had a statistically significant but moderate positive correlation (R about 0.36). Identical dominant CDR3B clonotypes recurred across loci within a patient, yet different tumor locations also harbored unique high-frequency clones. Individual patients mostly had different high-frequency TCR beta clonotypes.

A multiplex PCR system amplified the TCR beta CDR3 region, with a first 10-cycle round using 32 V-gene forward and 13 J-gene reverse primers. A QIAGEN Multiplex PCR Kit was used for first-round PCR, and the primer sequences were filed in Chinese patent CN105087789A. A second PCR round added Illumina universal primers using the Phusion High-Fidelity PCR Kit. Sequencing of the TCR libraries was done on the Illumina HiSeq X Ten platform in paired-end mode with a 151 bp read length. Concerning the study's data processing: Cutadapt was used to discard reads without multiplex PCR primers, PEAR merged the read pairs, and MiXCR with default settings called the CDR3 regions. Repertoire diversity was assessed by Shannon entropy, and clonality was calculated as one minus the Shannon entropy divided by the ln of the count of productive unique sequences. Dominant or high-frequency T-cell clones were defined as clonotypes at frequencies of at least 0.5%. The public sequencing data were trimmed at Q25 with fastp and processed into clonotypes with MiXCR by TCRdb, which kept only in-frame beta chains. For every CDR3 protein sequence, its rows merge into one entry that carries the most common genes and DNA. The V and J calls, along with clone size, are taken from TCRdb and not from the paper's own processing. The sample table contains 20,000 to 25,000 distinct CDR3 sequences; only one count was recorded for roughly 30% of them. The top ten clonotypes cover less than 4% of the sample.

The TCR template was genomic DNA extracted from bulk tumor tissue, and roughly 600 ng of gDNA was amplified for each sample. During surgery, several biopsies were collected from each primary tumor and placed as far from one another as possible within the tumor mass. The study cohort was described as untreated, and patients were newly diagnosed NSCLC cases undergoing curative surgery. Donors were 15 newly diagnosed non-small cell lung cancer patients undergoing surgery with curative intent. The resected tumor masses were reviewed by two independent pathologists. Only high-quality DNA and RNA samples were carried forward to sequencing. Sample: lung tumor tissue. The source of this sequence is a man aged 40-55 years with non-small cell lung cancer.

CDR3 protein: CATSDWSGSHEQYF. The sequence in DNA is TGTGCCACCAGCGACTGGAGCGGGAGCCACGAGCAGTACTTC. Here the chain combines TRBV15 and TRBJ2-7; the junction holds 8 bases that match TRBD2. The germline V and J ends show losses of 5 bases and 5 bases respectively, and no gene match explains 8 bases of the junction. The CDR3 numbers 14 residues from cysteine through phenylalanine. Only CDR3 DNA remains: 42 bases, in frame from the first base. The germline V gene (reference sequence) sets CDR1 to LNHNV and CDR2 to YYDKDF. Here the CDR3 is joined to the reference TRBV15 and TRBJ2-7 genes, and the full variable domain is: DAMVIQNPRYQVTQFGKPVTLSCSQTLNHNVMYWYQQKSSQAPKLLFHYYDKDFNNEADTPDNFQSRRPNTSFCFLDIRSPGLGDTAMYLCATSDWSGSHEQYFGPGTRLTVT.